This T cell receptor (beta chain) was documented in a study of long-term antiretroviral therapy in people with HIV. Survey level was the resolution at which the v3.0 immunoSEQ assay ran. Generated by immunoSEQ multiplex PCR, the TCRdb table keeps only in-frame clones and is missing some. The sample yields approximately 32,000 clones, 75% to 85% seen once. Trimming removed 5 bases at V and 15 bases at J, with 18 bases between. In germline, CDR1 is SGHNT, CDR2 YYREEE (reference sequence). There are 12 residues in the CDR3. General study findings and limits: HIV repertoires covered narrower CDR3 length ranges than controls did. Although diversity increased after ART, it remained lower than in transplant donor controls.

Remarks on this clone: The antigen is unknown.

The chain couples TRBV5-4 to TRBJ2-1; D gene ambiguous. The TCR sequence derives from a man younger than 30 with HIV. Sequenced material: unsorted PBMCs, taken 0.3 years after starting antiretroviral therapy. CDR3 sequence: CASRADTGLGFF. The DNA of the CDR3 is TGTGCCAGCAGAGCCGACACCGGGCTTGGGTTCTTC.